The 27 T cell receptor beta chains reported below all come from one sample, sequenced in a study of cytomegalovirus exposure and HLA in healthy donors. PCR used 60 Vbeta primers and 13 Jbeta primers. Some clones are missing from TCRdb's copy, which holds only in-frame ones; the method was immunoSEQ multiplex PCR. The table lists around 130,000 clones, 70% to 85% of them singletons. The sequencing sample was made of PBMCs. The receptors were sampled from a man aged 50 to 60 in good health and CMV-seronegative.

V usage is TRBV30 and J usage is TRBJ2-4; unclear D gene. V was pared by 2 bases and J by 6 bases, with 11 bases between. This CDR3 is 13 amino acids long. Germline values: CDR1 GTSNPN, CDR2 SVGIG (reference sequence). The CDR3 nucleotides read TGTGCCTGGAGTCGGCAAGCAGGAAACATTCAGTACTTC. This encodes CAWSRQAGNIQYF.

This clone occurred once. The rearrangement links TRBV6-1 to TRBJ1-4; the D gene is possibly TRBD1 (5 bases). CDR3 size: 13 residues. The germline V gene encodes CDR1 MNHNS and CDR2 SASEGT. Trimming pared 11 bases from V and 8 bases from J, leaving 18 bases between. The CDR3 spells CAAVRGVGEKLFF. The CDR3 DNA reads TGTGCCGCCGTTCGGGGGGTAGGAGAAAAACTGTTTTTT.

The chain links TRBV19 to TRBJ1-2; D might be TRBD1 (6 bases). Germline CDR1 and CDR2: LNHDA and SQIVND (reference sequence). The CDR3 is 14 residues long. Trimming removed 7 bases at V and 4 bases at J, with 16 bases between. The CDR3 loop is CASTPRQARYGYTF. CDR3 nucleotides: TGTGCCAGTACTCCTCGACAGGCCCGCTATGGCTACACCTTC.

The J gene is TRBJ2-1, the V gene TRBV9; the D gene is possibly TRBD1 (5 bases). This CDR3 contains 14 residues. The V gene's germline CDR1 is SGDLS and CDR2 YYNGEE. Trimming removed 2 bases at V and 10 bases at J, with 16 bases between. The CDR3 loop is CASSVELQVQEQFF. The CDR3 nucleotides are TGTGCCAGCAGCGTGGAGCTACAGGTTCAGGAGCAGTTCTTC.

The chain is built from TRBV5-1 and TRBJ1-1; 7 nucleotides agree with TRBD1. Losses at the gene ends were 4 bases for V and 1 base for J; bases not matched to a gene: 4. Germline CDR1 is SGHRS and CDR2 is YFSETQ. The CDR3 has 14 amino acids. The CDR3 here is CASSQDRSNTEAFF. The CDR3 DNA is TGCGCCAGCAGCCAGGACAGGTCGAACACTGAAGCTTTCTTT.

This clone was detected only a few times. The chain is built from TRBV6-1 and TRBJ2-7, with no clear D. The CDR3 runs to 13 residues. The V and J ends lost 6 bases and 5 bases respectively, with 14 bases between them. The germline V gene has CDR1 MNHNS and CDR2 SASEGT. The CDR3 loop reads CASRYTLRDEQYF. In DNA form, the CDR3 reads TGTGCCAGCAGATACACCCTTCGGGACGAGCAGTACTTC.

V usage is TRBV30 and J usage is TRBJ1-5; 7 bases match TRBD1. Trimming took 5 bases from V and 0 from J; bases not matched to a gene: 7. Looked up from germline, CDR1 is GTSNPN and CDR2 is SVGIG (reference sequence). CDR3 length equals 15 residues. DNA for the CDR3: TGTGCCTGGGGTCCGGGACAGAATAGCAATCAGCCCCAGCATTTT. It is translated as CAWGPGQNSNQPQHF.

The chain uses TRBV4-1 and TRBJ1-3; D is undetermined. The CDR3 consists of 13 residues. V lost 4 bases and J 8 bases, leaving 12 bases between the germline ends. Germline V gene sequence: CDR1 MGHRA, CDR2 YSYEKL. CDR3 in amino acids: CASSPREGDTIYF. CDR3 in DNA: TGCGCCAGCAGCCCGAGGGAGGGAGACACCATATATTTT.

The V gene is TRBV5-1, the J gene TRBJ2-3, with D perhaps TRBD2 (7 bases). The length of the CDR3 is 15 residues. V gave up 0 bases and J gave up 2 bases, with 10 bases separating them. Per germline, CDR1 SGHRS and CDR2 YFSETQ. The CDR3: CASSLEGGNTDTQYF. The CDR3 DNA sequence: TGCGCCAGCAGCTTGGAGGGGGGGAACACAGATACGCAGTATTTT.

The rearrangement links TRBV28 to TRBJ1-1; 9 nucleotides line up with TRBD1. Germline V gene sequence: CDR1 MDHEN, CDR2 SYDVKM. This CDR3 has 16 residues. Trimming at V came to 5 bases and at J to 3 bases, leaving 10 bases not matched to a gene. The CDR3 here is CASSIGTGSVDTEAFF. CDR3 DNA sequence: TGTGCCAGCAGTATCGGGACAGGGAGCGTGGACACTGAAGCTTTCTTT.

The genes are TRBV14 and TRBJ2-7; D ambiguous. The CDR3 has 13 amino acids. V shed 1 base and J shed 1 base, with 5 bases lying between them. Looked up from germline, CDR1 is SGHDN and CDR2 is FVKESK. DNA for the CDR3: TGTGCCAGCAGCCAAGTCCGGTCCTACGAGCAGTACTTC. The encoded protein is CASSQVRSYEQYF.

This chain links TRBV15 with TRBJ2-7; D is possibly TRBD1 (6 bases). The CDR3 is 16 residues long. Trimming stripped 5 bases from V and 1 base from J, with 18 bases between. The germline CDR1 and CDR2 sequences are LNHNV and YYDKDF (reference sequence). CDR3 in amino acids: CATSFQQGMRSYEQYF. The CDR3 DNA sequence: TGTGCCACCAGCTTTCAACAGGGTATGAGATCCTACGAGCAGTACTTC.

The gene calls are TRBV5-4 and TRBJ1-4; perhaps TRBD1 as D (6 bases). The V end was cut by 4 bases, the J end by 1 base, with 14 bases between. Germline V gene data show CDR1 as SGHNT and CDR2 as YYREEE (reference sequence). This CDR3 region has 16 residues. As DNA, the CDR3 is TGTGCCAGCAGCGCCGGACAGATTTTAACTAATGAAAAACTGTTTTTT. Its translation is CASSAGQILTNEKLFF.

The rearrangement links TRBV6-6 to TRBJ2-3, with 9 bases aligning to TRBD1. Germline V CDR1 and CDR2: MNHNY, SVGAGI (reference sequence). V was clipped by 4 bases and J by 3 bases; unmatched bases: 5. The CDR3 runs to 15 residues. This CDR3 is CASSWDRDGTDTQYF. CDR3 coding DNA: TGTGCCAGCAGTTGGGACAGGGATGGGACAGATACGCAGTATTTT.

The chain combines TRBV5-1 with TRBJ1-1; 9 nucleotides agree with TRBD1. Trimming removed 2 bases from V and 0 bases from J; junction bases left unmatched: 5. The V gene's germline CDR1 is SGHRS and CDR2 YFSETQ. This CDR3 contains 16 residues. The DNA of the CDR3 is TGCGCCAGCAGCTTTCCCGGGACAGGGATGAACACTGAAGCTTTCTTT. Its translation: CASSFPGTGMNTEAFF.

This chain connects TRBV2 to TRBJ2-1; 13 nucleotides line up with TRBD2. Trimming took 6 bases from V and 9 from J; bases not matched to a gene: 8. The CDR3 totals 15 residues. Germline CDR1 reads SNHLY; CDR2 reads FYNNEI. The CDR3 sequence: CASRILAGGPSEQFF. CDR3 nucleotides: TGTGCCAGCAGGATACTAGCGGGGGGGCCTAGTGAGCAGTTCTTC. The full variable domain, in which reference TRBV2 and TRBJ2-1 provide the parts outside the CDR3, is EPEVTQTPSHQVTQMGQEVILRCVPISNHLYFYWYRQILGQKVEFLVSFYNNEISEKSEIFDDQFSVERPDGSNFTLKIRSTKLEDSAMYFCASRILAGGPSEQFFGPGTRLTVL.

This chain connects TRBV2 to TRBJ1-1; TRBD1 aligns across 8 bases. Germline lookup yields CDR1 SNHLY and CDR2 FYNNEI. The CDR3 length is 17 residues. The V and J ends lost 6 bases and 3 bases, in that order; junction bases with no gene match: 15. CDR3 sequence (DNA): TGTGCCAGCAGCCAACGGGCCAGGGGGCTGTCGGACACTGAAGCTTTCTTT. As protein: CASSQRARGLSDTEAFF. The full variable domain, with the rest looked up from reference TRBV2 and TRBJ1-1, is EPEVTQTPSHQVTQMGQEVILRCVPISNHLYFYWYRQILGQKVEFLVSFYNNEISEKSEIFDDQFSVERPDGSNFTLKIRSTKLEDSAMYFCASSQRARGLSDTEAFFGQGTRLTVV.

The CDR3 is CASSYERGAYEQYF. For the CDR3, the DNA is TGTGCCAGCAGTTACGAGCGGGGTGCCTACGAGCAGTACTTC. V usage is TRBV6-5 and J usage is TRBJ2-7; 7 positions match TRBD2. The trim removed 2 bases at V and 2 bases at J, leaving 3 bases unmatched. This CDR3 comprises 14 residues. Germline CDR1 and CDR2: MNHEY and SVGAGI.

V is TRBV7-9 and J is TRBJ2-1; D is possibly TRBD2 (5 bases). V shed 5 bases and J shed 8 bases, with 7 bases lying between them. This CDR3 has 11 residues. Germline CDR1 and CDR2: SEHNR and FQNEAQ (reference sequence). The CDR3 is CASSGRDEQFF. The CDR3 DNA reads TGTGCCAGCAGCGGGAGAGATGAGCAGTTCTTC.

V gene TRBV23-1 combines with J gene TRBJ1-1, with D possibly TRBD1 on 5 matching bases. TRBV23-1 is designated an ORF whose function remains uncertain. This CDR3 is 17 amino acids long. Deletions cut 3 bases from V and 0 bases from J, with 17 bases between. The DNA for the CDR3 is TGCGCCAGCAGTCATCTGACAGCCGGTGAAATGAACACTGAAGCTTTCTTT. Translated: CASSHLTAGEMNTEAFF.

The chain uses TRBV7-9 and TRBJ2-7; D remains ambiguous. Trimming shortened V by 5 bases and J by 7 bases, and 12 bases separated the two germline ends. This CDR3 is 12 amino acids long. Germline V gene lookup returns CDR1 SEHNR and CDR2 FQNEAQ (reference sequence). CDR3 residues: CASSRHPQEQYF. For the CDR3, the DNA is TGTGCCAGCAGCCGACACCCGCAGGAGCAGTACTTC.

This clone was detected only a few times. The rearrangement joins TRBV7-9 to TRBJ2-3, with 10 bases fitting TRBD2. The CDR3 extends over 17 amino acids. Germline V gives CDR1 SEHNR, CDR2 FQNEAQ (reference sequence). Losses at the gene ends were 5 bases for V and 4 bases for J; bases not matched to a gene: 12. CDR3 sequence: CASSATSGDPSPDTQYF. The CDR3 nucleotides read TGTGCCAGCAGCGCTACTAGCGGGGACCCGTCGCCAGATACGCAGTATTTT. Variable domain in full (rest from reference TRBV7-9 and TRBJ2-3): DTGVSQNPRHKITKRGQNVTFRCDPISEHNRLYWYRQTLGQGPEFLTYFQNEAQLEKSRLLSDRFSAERPKGSFSTLEIQRTEQGDSAMYLCASSATSGDPSPDTQYFGPGTRLTVL.

This sequence joins TRBV30 and TRBJ1-2, with D tentatively TRBD1 (5 bases). V lost 4 bases and J lost 4, with 13 bases in between. The germline CDR1 and CDR2 sequences are GTSNPN and SVGIG (reference sequence). This CDR3 is built from 13 residues. The CDR3 DNA follows: TGTGCCTGGACCCGGGGGGGGTCCTATGGCTACACCTTC. Protein product: CAWTRGGSYGYTF.

V usage is TRBV13 and J usage is TRBJ2-1; 8 bases are shared with TRBD2. The J segment lost 6 bases and the V segment lost 4 bases, leaving 8 bases of the junction unmatched. This CDR3 is built from 15 residues. Germline V lookup: CDR1 PRHDT, CDR2 FYEKMQ (reference sequence). The CDR3 reads CASSSGTRRFNEQFF. CDR3 sequence (DNA): TGTGCCAGCAGCTCCGGGACTAGGAGATTCAATGAGCAGTTCTTC.

The rearrangement uses TRBV5-8 and TRBJ1-4; D may be TRBD1 (6 bases). Germline CDR1 and CDR2: SGHTS and YDEGEE. Trimming removed 6 bases at V and 2 bases at J, with 11 bases between. This CDR3 has 14 amino acids. DNA for the CDR3: TGTGCCAGCAAACACAGGGTGACTAATGAAAAACTGTTTTTT. Its protein product is CASKHRVTNEKLFF.

The chain links TRBV7-2 to TRBJ2-1; 11 bases are shared with TRBD2. V shed 3 bases, J shed 3 bases, and the junction held 7 bases outside the gene matches. The CDR3 length is 17 residues. Germline CDR1 reads SGHTA; CDR2 reads FQGNSA. The CDR3 protein is CASSFHSGGAGYNEQFF. The CDR3 DNA is TGTGCCAGCAGCTTTCATAGCGGGGGGGCAGGCTACAATGAGCAGTTCTTC.

V gene TRBV7-2 combines with J gene TRBJ2-7; D gene unclear. The V end was cut by 5 bases, the J end by 0 bases, with 11 bases between. The CDR3 is 14 residues long. Germline V gives CDR1 SGHTA, CDR2 FQGNSA. The CDR3, as DNA: TGTGCCAGCAGCGTCAGCGCTATCTCCTACGAGCAGTACTTC. Residues: CASSVSAISYEQYF.